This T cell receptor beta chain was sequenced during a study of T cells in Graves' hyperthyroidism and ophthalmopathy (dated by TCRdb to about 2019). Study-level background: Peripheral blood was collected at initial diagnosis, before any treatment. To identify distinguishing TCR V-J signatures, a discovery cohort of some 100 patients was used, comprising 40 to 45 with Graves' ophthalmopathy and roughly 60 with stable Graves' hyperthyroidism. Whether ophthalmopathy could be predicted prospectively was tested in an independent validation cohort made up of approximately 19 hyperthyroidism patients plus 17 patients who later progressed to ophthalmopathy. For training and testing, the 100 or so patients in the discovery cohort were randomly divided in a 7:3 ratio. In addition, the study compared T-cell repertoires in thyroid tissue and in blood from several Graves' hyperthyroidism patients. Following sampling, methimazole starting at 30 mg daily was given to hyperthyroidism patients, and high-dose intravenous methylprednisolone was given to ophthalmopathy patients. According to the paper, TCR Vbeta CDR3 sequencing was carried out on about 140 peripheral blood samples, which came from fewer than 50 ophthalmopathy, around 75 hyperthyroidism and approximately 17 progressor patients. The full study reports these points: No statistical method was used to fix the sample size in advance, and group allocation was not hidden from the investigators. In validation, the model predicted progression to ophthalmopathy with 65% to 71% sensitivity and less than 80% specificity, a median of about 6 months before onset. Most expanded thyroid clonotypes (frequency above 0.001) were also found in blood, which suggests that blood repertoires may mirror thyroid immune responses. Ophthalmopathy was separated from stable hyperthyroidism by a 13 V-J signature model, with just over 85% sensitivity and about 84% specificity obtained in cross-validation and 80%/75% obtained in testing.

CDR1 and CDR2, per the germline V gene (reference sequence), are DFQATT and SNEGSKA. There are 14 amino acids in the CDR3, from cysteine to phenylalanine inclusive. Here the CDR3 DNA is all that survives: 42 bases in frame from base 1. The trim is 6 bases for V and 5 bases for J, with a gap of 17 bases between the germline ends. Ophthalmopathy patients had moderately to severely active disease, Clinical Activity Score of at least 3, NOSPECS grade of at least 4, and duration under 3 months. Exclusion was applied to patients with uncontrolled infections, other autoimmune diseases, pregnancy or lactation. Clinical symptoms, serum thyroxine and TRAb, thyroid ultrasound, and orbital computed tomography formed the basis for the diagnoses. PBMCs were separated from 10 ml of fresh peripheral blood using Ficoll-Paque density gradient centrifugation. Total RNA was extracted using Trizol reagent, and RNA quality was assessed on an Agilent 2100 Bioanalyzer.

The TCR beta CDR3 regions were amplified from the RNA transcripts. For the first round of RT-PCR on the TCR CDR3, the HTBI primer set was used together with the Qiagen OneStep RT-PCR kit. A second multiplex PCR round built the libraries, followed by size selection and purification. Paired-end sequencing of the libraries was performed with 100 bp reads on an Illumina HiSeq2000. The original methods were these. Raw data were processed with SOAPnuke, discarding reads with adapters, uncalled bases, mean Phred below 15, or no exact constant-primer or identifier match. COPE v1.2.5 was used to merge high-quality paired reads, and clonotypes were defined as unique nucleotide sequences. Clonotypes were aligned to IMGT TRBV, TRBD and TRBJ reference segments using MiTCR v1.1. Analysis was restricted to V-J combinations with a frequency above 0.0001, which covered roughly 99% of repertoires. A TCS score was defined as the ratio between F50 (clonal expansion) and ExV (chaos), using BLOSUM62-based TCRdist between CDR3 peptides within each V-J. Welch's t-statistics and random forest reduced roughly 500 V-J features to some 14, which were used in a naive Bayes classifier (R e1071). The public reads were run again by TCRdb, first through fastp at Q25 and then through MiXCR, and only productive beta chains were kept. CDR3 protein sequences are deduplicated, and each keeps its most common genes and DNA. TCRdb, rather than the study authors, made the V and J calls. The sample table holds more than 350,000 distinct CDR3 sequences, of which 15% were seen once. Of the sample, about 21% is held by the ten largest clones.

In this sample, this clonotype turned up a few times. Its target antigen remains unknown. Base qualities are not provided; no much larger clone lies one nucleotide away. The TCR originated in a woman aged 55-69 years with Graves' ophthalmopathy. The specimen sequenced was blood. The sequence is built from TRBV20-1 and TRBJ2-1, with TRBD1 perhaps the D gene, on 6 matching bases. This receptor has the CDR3 CSANYRVKDNEQFF. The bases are TGCAGTGCAAACTACAGGGTTAAGGACAATGAGCAGTTCTTC.